Following are 29 T cell receptor beta chains from one sample sequenced in a study of STAT3 mutations in large granular lymphocyte leukemia. Whole-study results and caveats: In T-cell large granular lymphocyte leukemia, about half of patients showed multiple immunodominant subclonotypes.

Clones were read by immunoSEQ multiplex PCR, and TCRdb kept only the in-frame ones, dropping some. The sample includes 10,000 to 15,000 clones, 88% of them seen just once. The antigens for these receptors are not known. The source material was PBMCs. All receptors derive from a human donor with T large granular lymphocyte leukemia. Some clones in this sample may be carry-over from other donors' samples.

The genes are TRBV14 and TRBJ1-2; D gene uncertain. The germline V and J ends were trimmed by 3 bases and 4 bases, with 9 bases remaining between them. Germline assignment: CDR1 SGHDN and CDR2 FVKESK. CDR3 length equals 13 residues. The CDR3 loop is CASSQRALYGYTF. The CDR3 nucleotides are TGTGCCAGCAGCCAGCGGGCTCTCTATGGCTACACCTTC.

The gene calls are TRBV5-1 and TRBJ1-2; D not certain. Germline values: CDR1 SGHRS, CDR2 YFSETQ. The V end was cut by 0 bases, the J end by 6 bases, with 12 bases between. The CDR3 is made up of 14 amino acids. Here the CDR3 reads CASSLGSTNDGYTF. The CDR3 DNA reads as TGCGCCAGCAGCTTGGGAAGTACAAACGATGGCTACACCTTC.

The chain uses TRBV13 and TRBJ1-4; D gene uncertain. This CDR3 contains 14 residues. The ends were cut back, 4 bases at V and 5 bases at J, with 11 bases in the middle. From germline, CDR1 is PRHDT and CDR2 FYEKMQ (reference sequence). The CDR3 is CASSSFQDNEKLFF. Written as DNA, the CDR3 is TGTGCCAGCAGCTCCTTCCAGGACAATGAAAAACTGTTTTTT.

The gene calls are TRBV7-2 and TRBJ1-1; D gene uncertain. This CDR3 is built from 12 residues. V was pared by 3 bases and J by 2 bases, with 4 bases between. Germline CDR1 is SGHTA and CDR2 is FQGNSA. The CDR3 sequence: CASSFGNTEAFF. CDR3 sequence (DNA): TGTGCCAGCAGCTTTGGAAACACTGAAGCTTTCTTT.

This clone occurred once. The CDR3 DNA reads as TGCGCCAGCAGTACACACGGGACAGATGAAGCTTTCTTT. This codes for CASSTHGTDEAFF. The chain carries TRBV5-1 and TRBJ1-1; 7 bases align to TRBD1. V lost 5 bases, J lost 7 bases, and 8 bases stayed unmatched. Germline CDR1 SGHRS, CDR2 YFSETQ. This CDR3 has 13 residues.

This clone occurred once. This CDR3 reads CASSFGESGANVLTF. CDR3 DNA sequence: TGTGCCAGCAGCTTCGGGGAGTCTGGGGCCAACGTCCTGACTTTC. The V call is TRBV13, the J call TRBJ2-6, with D perhaps matching TRBD2 (5 bases). The length of the CDR3 is 15 residues. Germline assignment: CDR1 PRHDT and CDR2 FYEKMQ (reference sequence). The V gene lost 3 bases and the J gene lost 1 base, with 7 bases spanning the gap.

This chain links TRBV5-1 with TRBJ2-7; no reliable D call. V was cut by 1 base and J by 2 bases, with 7 bases left in between. Germline V CDR1 and CDR2: SGHRS, YFSETQ. The CDR3 is made up of 13 amino acids. The CDR3 DNA reads TGCGCCAGCAGCTTGTTAGCCGCCTACGAGCAGTACTTC. It specifies CASSLLAAYEQYF.

CDR3 residues: CASSWGAQVGSSGEAFF. The CDR3 coding sequence is TGTGCCAGCAGTTGGGGGGCACAGGTAGGGTCCTCAGGTGAAGCTTTCTTT. The chain recombines TRBV7-2 with TRBJ1-1; tentatively, D is TRBD1 (6 bases). V dropped 6 bases and J dropped 7 bases, with 27 bases sitting between them. CDR1 and CDR2 from the germline V gene are SGHTA and FQGNSA. The CDR3 is 17 residues long.

The table lists this clone with a count of one. The chain uses TRBV19 and TRBJ2-1; TRBD2 agrees at 7 bases. J lost 10 bases, V lost 7 bases, and 7 bases had no gene match. CDR3 length: 12 residues. The V gene's germline CDR1 is LNHDA and CDR2 SQIVND (reference sequence). The CDR3 sequence is CASKAERGEQFF. The CDR3 DNA reads TGTGCCAGTAAGGCCGAGCGGGGCGAGCAGTTCTTC. Full variable domain (outside the CDR3, taken from reference TRBV19 and TRBJ2-1): DGGITQSPKYLFRKEGQNVTLSCEQNLNHDAMYWYRQDPGQGLRLIYYSQIVNDFQKGDIAEGYSVSREKKESFPLTVTSAQKNPTAFYLCASKAERGEQFFGPGTRLTVL.

Only one count was recorded for this clone. The chain carries TRBV7-2 and TRBJ1-1, with TRBD1 as a possible D gene (5 bases). Germline V gives CDR1 SGHTA, CDR2 FQGNSA. V dropped 1 base and J dropped 4 bases, with 13 bases sitting between them. The CDR3 contains 15 residues. The CDR3 DNA reads as TGTGCCAGCAGCTTAGTTGGGGGGAGGGCCACTGAAGCTTTCTTT. This encodes CASSLVGGRATEAFF.

The gene calls are TRBV25-1 and TRBJ2-1; tentatively, D is TRBD2 (6 bases). V lost 5 bases, J lost 5 bases, and 10 bases lay in between. The length of the CDR3 is 13 residues. The germline gives CDR1 MGHDK, CDR2 SYGVNS. The CDR3 sequence is CASSPRGNNEQFF. CDR3 sequence (DNA): TGTGCCAGCAGTCCTCGGGGGAACAATGAGCAGTTCTTC.

This clone was seen just once. J is TRBJ2-5 and V is TRBV9, with 11 bases lining up with TRBD2. CDR3 length: 16 residues. The V and J ends lost 0 bases and 2 bases, in that order; junction bases with no gene match: 3. Germline V lookup: CDR1 SGDLS, CDR2 YYNGEE. The CDR3 DNA sequence: TGTGCCAGCAGCGTAGGGGGGACTAGCGGACAAGAGACCCAGTACTTC. Its protein product is CASSVGGTSGQETQYF.

This rearrangement joins TRBV9 to TRBJ2-3; D uncertain. The germline gives CDR1 SGDLS, CDR2 YYNGEE. V was cut by 1 base and J by 5 bases, with 11 bases left in between. The CDR3 spans 14 residues. The CDR3 protein is CASSVRVRRDTQYF. The CDR3 DNA follows: TGTGCCAGCAGCGTAAGGGTGAGGAGAGATACGCAGTATTTT.

The CDR3 DNA reads TGTGCCAGCAGTTTAGGGTCGTTCGGTAATGAAAAACTGTTTTTT. This codes for CASSLGSFGNEKLFF. The chain joins TRBV28 to TRBJ1-4; D remains ambiguous. The CDR3 has 15 residues. Germline V gives CDR1 MDHEN, CDR2 SYDVKM. Trimming pared 2 bases from V and 4 bases from J, leaving 11 bases between.

The CDR3 here is CAISPDRTQETQYF. The CDR3 DNA reads TGTGCCATCAGCCCGGACAGAACCCAAGAGACCCAGTACTTC. J is TRBJ2-5 and V is TRBV10-3; maybe TRBD1 (6 bases). Germline CDR1 ENHRY, CDR2 SYGVKD. CDR3 length: 14 residues. The V gene lost 6 bases and the J gene lost 1 base, with 12 bases spanning the gap.

The CDR3, as DNA: TGTGCCAGCTCACCATTTACCGGGACTAGCGGGAGTAAGACCGGGGAGCTGTTTTTT. This translates into CASSPFTGTSGSKTGELFF. The gene calls are TRBV18 and TRBJ2-2, with 14 nucleotides matching TRBD2. V lost 2 bases to trimming and J lost 5 bases; unmatched junction nucleotides: 10. The V gene's germline CDR1 is KGHSH and CDR2 LQKENI. The CDR3 is 19 residues long.

This chain connects TRBV5-1 to TRBJ1-6; a weak D match, TRBD1 (5 bases). Trimming shortened V by 0 bases and J by 8 bases, and 18 bases separated the two germline ends. This CDR3 region has 17 residues. Germline V gene sequence: CDR1 SGHRS, CDR2 YFSETQ. In DNA form, the CDR3 reads TGCGCCAGCAGCTTGGGGGACGGGAAATATGGAGATTCACCCCTCCACTTT. This codes for CASSLGDGKYGDSPLHF.

This clone was picked up one time. The rearrangement links TRBV6-1 to TRBJ1-1; 9 positions match TRBD1. CDR1 is MNHNS, CDR2 SASEGT, per germline. V lost 4 bases, J lost 7 bases, and 10 bases stayed unmatched. The CDR3 has 15 residues. CDR3 nucleotide sequence: TGTGCCAGCAGTGCCCCTGGGGTGGACAGGGGTGAAGCTTTCTTT. It yields the protein CASSAPGVDRGEAFF.

The rearrangement joins TRBV18 to TRBJ1-1; D gene uncertain. Trimming pared 6 bases from V and 8 bases from J, leaving 16 bases between. Germline CDR1 KGHSH, CDR2 LQKENI. CDR3 size: 13 residues. CDR3 coding DNA: TGTGCCAGCTCCGAACTAGGGCAAACAGAAGCTTTCTTT. Its translation: CASSELGQTEAFF. The complete variable domain, with remaining parts taken from reference TRBV18 and TRBJ1-1, reads NAGVMQNPRHLVRRRGQEARLRCSPMKGHSHVYWYRQLPEEGLKFMVYLQKENIIDESGMPKERFSAEFPKEGPSILRIQQVVRGDSAAYFCASSELGQTEAFFGQGTRLTVV.

This clone was picked up a small number of times. The CDR3 DNA reads as TGTGCCAGCAGCTCGCCGACTATGGAACGGACTGAAGCTTTCTTT. It translates to CASSSPTMERTEAFF. The chain combines TRBV5-4 with TRBJ1-1; D uncertain. The CDR3 has 15 amino acids. In germline, CDR1 is SGHNT, CDR2 YYREEE (reference sequence). Trimming left V 3 bases short and J 5 bases short, with 17 bases between.

V usage is TRBV27 and J usage is TRBJ1-6; 7 bases fit TRBD1. The germline V gene encodes CDR1 MNHEY and CDR2 SMNVEV (reference sequence). The V and J ends lost 3 bases and 10 bases, in that order; junction bases with no gene match: 6. The CDR3 covers 14 residues. CDR3 coding DNA: TGTGCCAGCAGTTTCCAGGGGGGGGGATCACCCCTCCACTTT. Residues: CASSFQGGGSPLHF.

V and J are TRBV19 and TRBJ1-1, with 8 positions matching TRBD1. This CDR3 region has 14 residues. Germline values: CDR1 LNHDA, CDR2 SQIVND (reference sequence). Unmatched junction bases numbered 7, after V lost 5 bases and J lost 5 bases. CDR3 amino acids: CASSPRGRGTEAFF. The CDR3 region has the DNA TGTGCCAGTAGTCCCAGGGGGCGGGGGACTGAAGCTTTCTTT. The variable domain in full, with the rest retrieved from reference TRBV19 and TRBJ1-1, is DGGITQSPKYLFRKEGQNVTLSCEQNLNHDAMYWYRQDPGQGLRLIYYSQIVNDFQKGDIAEGYSVSREKKESFPLTVTSAQKNPTAFYLCASSPRGRGTEAFFGQGTRLTVV.

The V gene is TRBV30, the J gene TRBJ1-6; no reliable D call. Germline V gene data show CDR1 as GTSNPN and CDR2 as SVGIG (reference sequence). The germline V and J ends were trimmed by 3 bases and 9 bases, with 9 bases remaining between them. The CDR3 loop spans 12 amino acids. Here the CDR3 reads CAWRERVSPLHF. The CDR3 DNA reads TGTGCCTGGAGGGAGAGAGTTTCACCCCTCCACTTT.

The V gene is TRBV5-4, the J gene TRBJ2-5, with D possibly being TRBD1 (7 bases). This CDR3 region has 13 residues. V was pared by 4 bases and J by 4 bases, with 11 bases between. CDR1 SGHNT and CDR2 YYREEE come from the germline V gene (reference sequence). The CDR3 coding sequence is TGTGCCAGCAGCACCAGGGGGGTAGAGACCCAGTACTTC. This sequence encodes CASSTRGVETQYF.

V is TRBV11-2 and J is TRBJ2-7; 9 nucleotides match TRBD2. Germline CDR1 reads SGHAT; CDR2 reads FQNNGV. V was pared by 1 base and J by 7 bases, with 5 bases of the junction left unmatched. The length of the CDR3 is 14 residues. CDR3 protein: CASSLGLAEKEQYF. The DNA of the CDR3 is TGTGCCAGCAGCTTAGGACTAGCGGAGAAGGAGCAGTACTTC.

The V gene is TRBV18, the J gene TRBJ1-2; D possibly corresponds to TRBD1 (5 bases). The V end lost 0 bases, the J end lost 11 bases, and 10 bases lay between the germline ends. CDR1 and CDR2 (germline): KGHSH, LQKENI. CDR3 size: 12 residues. The CDR3 spells CASSPPAGWYTF. The CDR3 DNA follows: TGTGCCAGCTCACCACCGGCAGGGTGGTACACCTTC.

The rearrangement uses TRBV7-2 and TRBJ2-3, with a possible D match to TRBD1 (6 bases). The CDR3 runs to 14 residues. In germline, CDR1 is SGHTA, CDR2 FQGNSA. V was clipped by 5 bases and J by 4 bases, with 13 bases between them. The CDR3 loop is CASSGGSGPDTQYF. The CDR3 DNA reads as TGTGCCAGCAGCGGGGGCAGCGGCCCAGATACGCAGTATTTT.

This clone came up a few times. The genes are TRBV6-6 and TRBJ2-1; TRBD1 matches at 7 bases. CDR3 size: 14 residues. J was trimmed by 7 bases and V by 7 bases; bases with no gene match: 10. Germline values: CDR1 MNHNY, CDR2 SVGAGI (reference sequence). CDR3 residues: CASTPTGMGNEQFF. The DNA for the CDR3 is TGTGCCAGCACACCGACAGGGATGGGAAATGAGCAGTTCTTC.

The chain has TRBV4-2 and TRBJ2-1; D is tentatively TRBD1 or TRBD2 (6 bases each). V was trimmed by 0 bases and J by 6 bases, leaving 12 bases between them. CDR1 is LGHNA, CDR2 YNFKEQ, per germline. The CDR3 totals 15 residues. The CDR3 spells CASSQDPGALNEQFF. As DNA, the CDR3 is TGTGCCAGCAGCCAAGATCCGGGGGCCCTCAATGAGCAGTTCTTC.